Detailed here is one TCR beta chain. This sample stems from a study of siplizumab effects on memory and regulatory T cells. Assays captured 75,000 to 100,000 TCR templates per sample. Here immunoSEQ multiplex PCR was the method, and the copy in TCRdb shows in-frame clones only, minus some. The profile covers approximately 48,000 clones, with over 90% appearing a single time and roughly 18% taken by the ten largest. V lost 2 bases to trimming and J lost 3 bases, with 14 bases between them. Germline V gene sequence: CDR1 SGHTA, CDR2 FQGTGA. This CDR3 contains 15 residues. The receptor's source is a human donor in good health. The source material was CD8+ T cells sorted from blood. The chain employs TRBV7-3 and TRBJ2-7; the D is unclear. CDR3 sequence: CASSLELDAVYEQYF. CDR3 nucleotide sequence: TGTGCCAGCAGCTTAGAACTGGACGCTGTCTACGAGCAGTACTTC.